These 18 T cell receptor beta chains originate from one sample sequenced in a study of T cells expressing NK-cell markers. TCRdb reanalyzed the 5' RACE reads, giving one entry per CDR3 protein sequence and no DNA. The sample features around 21,000 distinct CDR3 sequences, with 45% to 60% in its top ten. Sequences were obtained from blood T cells: a sorted CD56 or NKG2C T cell subset, CD4+ or CD8+ T cells, or bulk PBMC T cells (not recorded which). All receptors derive from a man aged 18 to 69 in good health.

The chain employs TRBV19 and TRBJ2-2. CDR3 length: 13 residues. Germline V gene sequence: CDR1 LNHDA, CDR2 SQIVND (reference sequence). CDR3 amino acids: CASTEQNTGELFF.

In terms of frequency, this clonotype is medium-sized (0.01 to 0.1%). The chain couples TRBV19 to TRBJ2-2; TCRdb lists TRBD1, though no DNA is available to test this call. Germline V lookup: CDR1 LNHDA, CDR2 SQIVND (reference sequence). This CDR3 is built from 14 residues. CDR3 region: CASQNGGDTGELFF.

The chain is built from TRBV29-1 and TRBJ2-1; there is no DNA to check the TCRdb D call of TRBD1. The CDR3 consists of 12 residues. Germline CDR1 reads SQVTM; CDR2 reads ANQGSEA. CDR3: CSVGRGYNEQFF.

V usage is TRBV7-3 and J usage is TRBJ2-3; the D call from TCRdb, TRBD2, cannot be confirmed without DNA. The CDR3 is made up of 17 amino acids. Per the germline V gene, CDR1 is SGHTA and CDR2 is FQGTGA. The CDR3 here is CASSTRTSGTSTDTQYF.

This chain joins TRBV12-3 or TRBV12-4 and TRBJ2-2; TCRdb's D call of TRBD2 is untestable without DNA. The CDR3 totals 13 residues. The CDR3 reads CASSGLPSGELFF.

This rearrangement joins TRBV14 to TRBJ1-2. This CDR3 is 15 amino acids long. Germline-derived CDR1 and CDR2 are SGHDN and FVKESK. The CDR3 spells CASSQERVLGYGYTF. The variable domain in full, with the rest retrieved from reference TRBV14 and TRBJ1-2, is EAGVTQFPSHSVIEKGQTVTLRCDPISGHDNLYWYRRVMGKEIKFLLHFVKESKQDESGMPNNRFLAERTGGTYSTLKVQPAELEDSGVYFCASSQERVLGYGYTFGSGTRLTVV.

J is TRBJ2-3 and V is TRBV28. There are 15 residues in the CDR3. From germline, CDR1 is MDHEN and CDR2 SYDVKM. The CDR3 spells CASSLLPVSTDTQYF.

This chain joins TRBV7-2 and TRBJ2-5; the TCRdb D gene call, TRBD1, has no DNA to confirm it. Germline CDR1 and CDR2: SGHTA and FQGNSA. The CDR3 is 14 residues long. The CDR3 protein is CASSLSRSGQTQYF.

The CDR3 loop reads CASSPQGMNTEAFF. The chain employs TRBV3-1 and TRBJ1-1. Germline CDR1 LGHDT, CDR2 YNNKEL (reference sequence). The CDR3 spans 14 residues. The variable domain in full, with the rest retrieved from reference TRBV3-1 and TRBJ1-1, is DTAVSQTPKYLVTQMGNDKSIKCEQNLGHDTMYWYKQDSKKFLKIMFSYNNKELIINETVPNRFSPKSPDKAHLNLHINSLELGDSAVYFCASSPQGMNTEAFFGQGTRLTVV.

The chain couples TRBV4-3 to TRBJ2-2. Per germline, CDR1 LGHNA and CDR2 YSLEER. The CDR3 spans 11 residues. CDR3 amino acids: CASRGTGELFF.

The V gene is TRBV2, the J gene TRBJ2-1; no DNA is available, so the TRBD1 call from TCRdb remains unchecked. This CDR3 has 15 residues. Germline CDR1 and CDR2: SNHLY and FYNNEI. The CDR3 sequence is CASSADRLIYNEQFF.

The rearrangement joins TRBV27 to TRBJ2-7; with no DNA, the TCRdb D assignment of TRBD1 cannot be verified. Germline V gene data show CDR1 as MNHEY and CDR2 as SMNVEV (reference sequence). The CDR3 runs to 17 residues. CDR3 amino acids: CASSSPISSGRTYEQYF.

The chain employs TRBV7-6 and TRBJ2-1; the TCRdb call, TRBD2, lacks DNA for checking. The CDR3 has 17 residues. CDR1 SGHVS and CDR2 FNYEAQ come from the germline V gene. Here the CDR3 reads CASSLAGTSGTYNEQFF.

The V call is TRBV5-1, the J call TRBJ2-1; TCRdb returns TRBD1, unconfirmable since there is no DNA. Germline V gene sequence: CDR1 SGHRS, CDR2 YFSETQ. The CDR3 loop spans 13 amino acids. The CDR3 sequence: CASRPGYYNEQFF.

This rearrangement joins TRBV12-3 or TRBV12-4 to TRBJ2-2; TCRdb designates TRBD2, a call that cannot be tested without DNA. The length of the CDR3 is 15 residues. CDR3 residues: CASSLEGRNTGELFF.

This chain's CDR3 is CASSLLGTGLNQPQHF. This chain links TRBV6-1 with TRBJ1-5; TCRdb calls TRBD1, which cannot be checked without DNA. The CDR3 loop spans 16 amino acids. CDR1 and CDR2 (germline): MNHNS, SASEGT.

The rearrangement joins TRBV5-1 to TRBJ1-1; TCRdb picks TRBD1, but there is no DNA to check that call. Germline values: CDR1 SGHRS, CDR2 YFSETQ. CDR3 length: 14 residues. The CDR3 is CASSTDRGGTEAFF.

V and J are TRBV11-2 and TRBJ2-1. The germline V gene has CDR1 SGHAT and CDR2 FQNNGV. This CDR3 comprises 13 residues. The CDR3 spells CASSLGLAAEQFF.